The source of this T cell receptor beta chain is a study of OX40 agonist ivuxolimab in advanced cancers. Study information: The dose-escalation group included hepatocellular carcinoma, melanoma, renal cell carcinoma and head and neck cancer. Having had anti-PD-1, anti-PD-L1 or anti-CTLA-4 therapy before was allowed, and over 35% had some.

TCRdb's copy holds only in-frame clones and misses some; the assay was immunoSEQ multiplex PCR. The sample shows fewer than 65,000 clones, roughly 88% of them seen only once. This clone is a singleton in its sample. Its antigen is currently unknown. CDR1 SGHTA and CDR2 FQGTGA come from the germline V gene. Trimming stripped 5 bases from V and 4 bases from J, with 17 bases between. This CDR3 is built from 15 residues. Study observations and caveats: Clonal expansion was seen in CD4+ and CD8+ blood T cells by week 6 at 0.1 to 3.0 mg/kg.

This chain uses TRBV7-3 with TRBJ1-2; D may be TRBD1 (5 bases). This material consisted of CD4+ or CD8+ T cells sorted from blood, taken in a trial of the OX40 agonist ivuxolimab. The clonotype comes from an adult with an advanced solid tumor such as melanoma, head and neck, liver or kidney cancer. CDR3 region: CASSPGQGPPYGYTF. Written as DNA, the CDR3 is TGTGCCAGCAGCCCGGGGCAGGGTCCACCCTATGGCTACACCTTC.